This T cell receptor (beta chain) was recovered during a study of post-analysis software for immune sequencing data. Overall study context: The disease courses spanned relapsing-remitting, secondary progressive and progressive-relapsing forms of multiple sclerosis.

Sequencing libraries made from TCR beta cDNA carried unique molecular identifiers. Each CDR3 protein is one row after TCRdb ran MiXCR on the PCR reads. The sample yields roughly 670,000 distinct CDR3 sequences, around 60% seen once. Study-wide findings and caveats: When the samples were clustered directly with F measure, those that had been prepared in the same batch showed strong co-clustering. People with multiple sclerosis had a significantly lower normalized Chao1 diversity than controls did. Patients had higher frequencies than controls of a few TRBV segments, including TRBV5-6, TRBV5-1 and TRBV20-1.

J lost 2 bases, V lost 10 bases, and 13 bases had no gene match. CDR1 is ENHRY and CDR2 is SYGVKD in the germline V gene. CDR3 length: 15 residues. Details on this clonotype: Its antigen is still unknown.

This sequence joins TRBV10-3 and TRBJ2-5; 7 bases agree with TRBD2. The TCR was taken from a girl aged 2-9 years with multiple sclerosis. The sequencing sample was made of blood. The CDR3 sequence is CATGSGLVPQETQYF. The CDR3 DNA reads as TGTGCCACTGGTAGTGGACTAGTCCCTCAAGAGACCCAGTACTTC.